This record concerns one TCR beta chain sequence. Its cognate antigen is unknown. It was with 60 Vbeta and 13 Jbeta primers that the PCR ran. Only in-frame clones appear in the TCRdb table, and some are missing; sequencing was by immunoSEQ multiplex PCR. The sample holds around 190,000 clones, around 77% seen once. The CDR3 is made up of 14 amino acids. The V and J ends lost 4 bases and 7 bases, in that order; junction bases with no gene match: 5. Germline lookup yields CDR1 SGDLS and CDR2 YYNGEE. The data originate from a study of cytomegalovirus exposure and HLA in healthy donors. Study observations and caveats: Productive status was seen about 87% or about 30% of the time for most TCR beta V segments in an earlier analysis. Follow-up analysis later connected one missense variant in DCLRE1C with trimming of TCR beta V- and J-genes. The classifier reportedly diagnosed cytomegalovirus status with high sensitivity and specificity.

The sequenced sample consisted of PBMCs. The TCR comes from a woman younger than 45 in good health and CMV-seronegative. This chain joins TRBV9 and TRBJ1-4; 9 nucleotides match TRBD1. CDR3 protein: CASSKQGAFEKLFF. CDR3 in DNA: TGTGCCAGCAGCAAACAGGGGGCCTTTGAAAAACTGTTTTTT. The complete variable domain, with remaining parts taken from reference TRBV9 and TRBJ1-4, reads DSGVTQTPKHLITATGQRVTLRCSPRSGDLSVYWYQQSLDQGLQFLIQYYNGEERAKGNILERFSAQQFPDLHSELNLSSLELGDSALYFCASSKQGAFEKLFFGSGTQLSVL.